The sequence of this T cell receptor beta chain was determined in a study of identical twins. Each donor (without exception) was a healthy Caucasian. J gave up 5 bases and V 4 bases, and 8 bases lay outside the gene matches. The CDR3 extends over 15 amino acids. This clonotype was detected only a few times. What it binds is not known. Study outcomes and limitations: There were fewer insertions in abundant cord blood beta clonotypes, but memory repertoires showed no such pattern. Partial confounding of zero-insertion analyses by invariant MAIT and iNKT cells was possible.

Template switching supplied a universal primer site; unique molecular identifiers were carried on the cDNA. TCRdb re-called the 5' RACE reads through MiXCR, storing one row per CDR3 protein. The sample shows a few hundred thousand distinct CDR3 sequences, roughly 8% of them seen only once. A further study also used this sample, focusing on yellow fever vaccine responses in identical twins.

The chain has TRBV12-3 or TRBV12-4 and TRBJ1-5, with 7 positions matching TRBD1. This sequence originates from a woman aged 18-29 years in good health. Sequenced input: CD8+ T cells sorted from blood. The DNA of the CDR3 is TGTGCCAGCAGTTCCTCCGACAGGGACTATCAGCCCCAGCATTTT. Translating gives CASSSSDRDYQPQHF.